The clone carrying this T cell receptor (beta chain) came up once. Its antigen is not identified. Time point: cycle 4 day 1 (C4D1), after less than 7 weeks of nivolumab. Exposure to brentuximab vedotin varied, and each patient had relapsed following autologous stem cell transplantation. CD4+ T cells were purified from thawed PBMCs by magnetic negative selection. These data are taken from a study of PD-1 blockade in classical Hodgkin lymphoma. As for the study in general: The study gave patients nivolumab 3 mg/kg intravenously every 2 weeks.

V dropped 6 bases and J dropped 7; count of bases not matched to a gene: 12. CDR1 MGHDK and CDR2 SYGVNS come from the germline V gene. The CDR3 length is 17 residues. TCRdb's copy holds only in-frame clones and misses some; the assay was immunoSEQ multiplex PCR. The profile shows around 16,000 clones, approximately 84% of them singletons. Study conclusions and caveats: By C4D1, diversity of CD4+ TCRs had risen significantly, whereas that of CD8+ TCRs had not.

The V call is TRBV25-1, the J call TRBJ2-2; 12 bases align to TRBD2. The receptor was isolated from a human donor with classical Hodgkin lymphoma. This material consisted of CD4+ T cells from blood, taken before the fourth cycle of nivolumab. Here the CDR3 reads CASSRTRLAGEIGELFF. The CDR3 bases are TGTGCCAGCAGCAGAACTAGACTAGCGGGAGAAATCGGGGAGCTGTTTTTT.